These 29 T cell receptor beta chains share one sample of origin, sequenced in a study of OX40 agonist ivuxolimab in advanced cancers. Measured with immunoSEQ multiplex PCR; TCRdb has only the in-frame clones, and not every one. The repertoire holds about 17,000 clones, with 76% as singletons. The material was CD4+ or CD8+ T cells sorted from blood, obtained in a trial of the OX40 agonist ivuxolimab. Source of these receptors: an adult with an advanced solid tumor such as melanoma, head and neck, liver or kidney cancer.

The V and J genes are TRBV6-4 and TRBJ1-2; D gene uncertain. With 6 bases removed from V and 4 bases from J, the gap between germline ends came to 12 bases. In germline, CDR1 is MRHNA, CDR2 SNTAGT. The CDR3 is 13 residues long. Here the CDR3 DNA reads TGTGCCAGCAGCGAAGACGGAACCTATGGCTACACCTTC. Translating gives CASSEDGTYGYTF.

The chain is built from TRBV2 and TRBJ1-2, with TRBD1 identical over 8 bases. Trimming removed 0 bases from V and 3 bases from J; junction bases left unmatched: 9. This CDR3 comprises 17 residues. The germline V gene has CDR1 SNHLY and CDR2 FYNNEI. For the CDR3, the DNA is TGTGCCAGCAGTGAAGCCCCGACAGGGGTGGTGGACTATGGCTACACCTTC. This encodes CASSEAPTGVVDYGYTF.

The rearrangement links TRBV5-6 to TRBJ1-1; maybe TRBD1 (6 bases). CDR3 length: 16 residues. V lost 3 bases and J lost 3, with 18 bases in between. CDR1 and CDR2 from the germline V gene are SGHDT and YYEEEE. The CDR3 nucleotides are TGTGCCAGCAGCTGGGGGGGCTGGGACACGCACACTGAAGCTTTCTTT. It specifies CASSWGGWDTHTEAFF. The whole variable domain, filled in from reference TRBV5-6 and TRBJ1-1, reads DAGVTQSPTHLIKTRGQQVTLRCSPKSGHDTVSWYQQALGQGPQFIFQYYEEEERQRGNFPDRFSGHQFPNYSSELNVNALLLGDSALYLCASSWGGWDTHTEAFFGQGTRLTVV.

The CDR3 coding sequence is TGTGCCAGCAGTTTACTCGGCGCCTACGAGCAGTACTTC. It yields the protein CASSLLGAYEQYF. V and J are TRBV27 and TRBJ2-7, with no clear D. The CDR3 is made up of 13 amino acids. Trimming shortened V by 2 bases and J by 2 bases, and 7 bases separated the two germline ends. The germline gives CDR1 MNHEY, CDR2 SMNVEV (reference sequence).

V and J are TRBV2 and TRBJ2-2; 8 nucleotides match TRBD2. The V segment lost 8 bases and the J segment 1 base; nucleotides outside the gene matches: 3. The germline V gene has CDR1 SNHLY and CDR2 FYNNEI. This CDR3 comprises 14 residues. Written as DNA, the CDR3 is TGTGCCAGCCCGGGGGGGAGGAACACCGGGGAGCTGTTTTTT. It specifies CASPGGRNTGELFF.

This clone was seen just once. The chain carries TRBV6-6 and TRBJ2-7; D gene uncertain. The CDR3 sequence is 9 residues long. Deletions cut 7 bases from V and 6 bases from J, with 4 bases between. Germline loops: CDR1 MNHNY, CDR2 SVGAGI (reference sequence). The CDR3 spells CASTIEQYF. The CDR3 DNA reads TGTGCCAGCACAATCGAGCAGTACTTC.

The J gene is TRBJ2-3, the V gene TRBV4-3; 7 positions agree with TRBD1. V was clipped by 0 bases and J by 3 bases; unmatched bases: 6. This CDR3 has 16 residues. The V gene's germline CDR1 is LGHNA and CDR2 YSLEER. CDR3 nucleotides: TGCGCCAGCAGCCAAGAGCGACAGGGTGGTACAGATACGCAGTATTTT. Amino acid sequence: CASSQERQGGTDTQYF.

This chain links TRBV5-1 with TRBJ2-3; no definite D call. Between the trimmed V and J ends, which lost 3 bases and 5 bases, there was a span of 19 bases. From germline, CDR1 is SGHRS and CDR2 YFSETQ. The CDR3 consists of 16 residues. Here the CDR3 reads CASSSDVPQVGDTQYF. In DNA form, the CDR3 reads TGCGCCAGCAGCTCGGACGTCCCTCAGGTAGGAGATACGCAGTATTTT.

For this clone: The same CDR3 arises from other DNA sequences in this sample as well. The rearrangement links TRBV5-8 to TRBJ2-7, with 9 nucleotides matching TRBD1. Germline loops: CDR1 SGHTS, CDR2 YDEGEE. The CDR3 is 14 amino acids. Trimming at V came to 2 bases and at J to 4 bases, leaving 4 bases not matched to a gene. The CDR3 DNA follows: TGTGCCAGCAGCTTCGGGACAGGGTTGTACGAGCAGTACTTC. Translating it yields CASSFGTGLYEQYF.

The chain is built from TRBV11-2 and TRBJ1-2; D is uncertain. V was clipped by 6 bases and J by 3 bases, with 11 bases between them. Germline V CDR1 and CDR2: SGHAT, FQNNGV. This CDR3 region has 13 residues. CDR3 nucleotides: TGTGCCAGCAGAACTCCGAGTTACTATGGCTACACCTTC. It translates to CASRTPSYYGYTF.

The rearrangement links TRBV4-1 to TRBJ2-1, with D hard to call. Trimming stripped 4 bases from V and 8 bases from J, with 12 bases between. Germline V gene data show CDR1 as MGHRA and CDR2 as YSYEKL. The CDR3 has 13 amino acids. CDR3 nucleotide sequence: TGCGCCAGCAGCCCACCTTCCGGGTATGAGCAGTTCTTC. This gives the protein CASSPPSGYEQFF.

V usage is TRBV5-6 and J usage is TRBJ1-1; D unresolved. CDR1 and CDR2 from the germline V gene are SGHDT and YYEEEE. This CDR3 is built from 15 residues. Deletions cut 0 bases from V and 5 bases from J, with 14 bases between. For the CDR3, the DNA is TGTGCCAGCAGCTTGGCCGCGGGGAGAAGGACTGAAGCTTTCTTT. This codes for CASSLAAGRRTEAFF.

This sequence joins TRBV27 and TRBJ1-2, with D unclear. The CDR3 is 11 amino acids. In germline, CDR1 is MNHEY, CDR2 SMNVEV (reference sequence). Trimming took off 8 bases at V and 4 bases at J, with 8 bases between the two ends. CDR3 nucleotide sequence: TGTGCCAGCGGCAGATTCTATGGCTACACCTTC. This codes for CASGRFYGYTF.

To note about this clone: The germline gene is not matched at one end of the junction; a read error may be the cause. The chain joins TRBV11-2 to TRBJ2-7; maybe TRBD1 (6 bases). The V gene's germline CDR1 is SGHAT and CDR2 FQNNGV. CDR3 size: 13 residues. The CDR3 nucleotides read TGTGCCAGCAGCCTAGACACAGGGTACGAGCAGTACTTC. Its protein product is CASSLDTGYEQYF. Based on the CDR3 plus reference TRBV11-2 and TRBJ2-7, the full variable domain is EAGVAQSPRYKIIEKRQSVAFWCNPISGHATLYWYQQILGQGPKLLIQFQNNGVVDDSQLPKDRFSAERLKGVDSTLKIQPAKLEDSAVYLCASSLDTGYEQYFGPGTRLTVT.

This chain joins TRBV15 and TRBJ2-7, with 7 bases matching TRBD1. Germline loops: CDR1 LNHNV, CDR2 YYDKDF (reference sequence). The CDR3 spans 15 residues. The J segment lost 0 bases and the V segment lost 3 bases, leaving 5 bases of the junction unmatched. CDR3 sequence (DNA): TGTGCCACCAGCAGGGGACAGAGTAGCTCCTACGAGCAGTACTTC. Encoded protein: CATSRGQSSSYEQYF.

The genes are TRBV10-2 and TRBJ2-2, with D unclear. The V and J ends lost 5 bases and 0 bases respectively, with 4 bases between them. Per the germline V gene, CDR1 is WSHSY and CDR2 is SAAADI. The CDR3 spans 13 residues. The CDR3 protein is CASSQANTGELFF. The CDR3 coding sequence is TGCGCCAGCAGTCAGGCGAACACCGGGGAGCTGTTTTTT.

The V and J genes are TRBV19 and TRBJ2-7; D gene ambiguous. The length of the CDR3 is 13 residues. Trimming cost V 5 bases and J 9 bases, with 17 bases left between them. CDR1 is LNHDA, CDR2 SQIVND, per germline (reference sequence). The CDR3 loop reads CASSSGRTPGQYF. In DNA, the CDR3 is TGTGCCAGTAGTTCCGGACGGACCCCCGGGCAGTACTTC.

The V call is TRBV7-9, the J call TRBJ2-3, with D uncertain. Germline-derived CDR1 and CDR2 are SEHNR and FQNEAQ (reference sequence). The CDR3 loop spans 17 amino acids. V dropped 5 bases and J dropped 4 bases, with 22 bases sitting between them. This CDR3 reads CASSTDRAFIWSDTQYF. The CDR3 coding sequence is TGTGCCAGCAGCACAGACCGAGCCTTCATATGGTCAGATACGCAGTATTTT. The whole variable domain, filled in from reference TRBV7-9 and TRBJ2-3, reads DTGVSQNPRHKITKRGQNVTFRCDPISEHNRLYWYRQTLGQGPEFLTYFQNEAQLEKSRLLSDRFSAERPKGSFSTLEIQRTEQGDSAMYLCASSTDRAFIWSDTQYFGPGTRLTVL.

In DNA, the CDR3 is TGTGCCAGCAGCGTCGGGCAGGGCGGCTACGAGCAGTACTTC. Residues: CASSVGQGGYEQYF. The J gene is TRBJ2-7, the V gene TRBV9, with TRBD1 as a possible D gene (5 bases). The CDR3 runs to 14 residues. The germline V gene encodes CDR1 SGDLS and CDR2 YYNGEE. Trimming left V 2 bases short and J 3 bases short, with 12 bases between. Complete variable domain (other parts from reference TRBV9 and TRBJ2-7): DSGVTQTPKHLITATGQRVTLRCSPRSGDLSVYWYQQSLDQGLQFLIQYYNGEERAKGNILERFSAQQFPDLHSELNLSSLELGDSALYFCASSVGQGGYEQYFGPGTRLTVT.

The chain combines TRBV7-8 with TRBJ1-1; 9 nucleotides agree with TRBD1. The J segment lost 4 bases and the V segment lost 3 bases, leaving 3 bases of the junction unmatched. The CDR3 is 14 residues long. CDR1 SGHVS and CDR2 FQNEAQ come from the germline V gene. The CDR3 spells CASSLGTGPTEAFF. The CDR3, as DNA: TGTGCCAGCAGCTTGGGGACAGGGCCCACTGAAGCTTTCTTT.

V usage is TRBV27 and J usage is TRBJ2-1; tentatively, D is TRBD2 (5 bases). The CDR3 totals 14 residues. Trimming removed 5 bases at V and 3 bases at J, with 11 bases between. From germline, CDR1 is MNHEY and CDR2 SMNVEV (reference sequence). CDR3 protein: CASSPGGLYNEQFF. Written as DNA, the CDR3 is TGTGCCAGCAGTCCTGGAGGACTCTACAATGAGCAGTTCTTC.

The rearrangement links TRBV9 to TRBJ2-4, with D unclear. The CDR3 covers 13 residues. Trimming left V 0 bases short and J 3 bases short, with 4 bases between. Germline V gene data show CDR1 as SGDLS and CDR2 as YYNGEE. The CDR3 DNA reads as TGTGCCAGCAGCGTAGATATCAAAAACATTCAGTACTTC. Translation gives CASSVDIKNIQYF.

This chain connects TRBV19 to TRBJ1-5; no firm D call. The V end lost 1 base, the J end lost 7 bases, and 14 bases lay between the germline ends. Germline V gene sequence: CDR1 LNHDA, CDR2 SQIVND (reference sequence). The CDR3 is 15 residues long. CDR3 DNA: TGTGCCAGTAGTATAGTACCATCCGCCAAGCAGCCCCAGCATTTT. The encoded protein is CASSIVPSAKQPQHF.

This clone was counted a single time. V usage is TRBV27 and J usage is TRBJ1-1, with D maybe TRBD1 (6 bases). The V and J ends lost 4 bases and 3 bases respectively, with 15 bases between them. The CDR3 is 15 amino acids. Germline values: CDR1 MNHEY, CDR2 SMNVEV (reference sequence). The CDR3 sequence is CASSSPGGAYTEAFF. The CDR3 DNA is TGTGCCAGCAGTTCCCCCGGGGGCGCGTACACTGAAGCTTTCTTT.

The V gene is TRBV11-2, the J gene TRBJ2-1; D unclear. V was trimmed by 5 bases and J by 0 bases, leaving 11 bases between them. The CDR3 totals 15 residues. Germline V lookup: CDR1 SGHAT, CDR2 FQNNGV. The CDR3 region is CASSLPGSSYNEQFF. As DNA, the CDR3 is TGTGCCAGCAGCCTACCCGGTAGCTCCTACAATGAGCAGTTCTTC.

This chain links TRBV19 with TRBJ2-3; D could derive from TRBD1 or TRBD2 (6 bases each). Germline-derived CDR1 and CDR2 are LNHDA and SQIVND (reference sequence). The CDR3 runs 14 residues. V was trimmed by 5 bases and J by 3 bases, leaving 12 bases between them. In nucleotides, the CDR3 is TGTGCCAGTAGTTACGGGGGCTCGACAGATACGCAGTATTTT. It is translated as CASSYGGSTDTQYF.

The chain has TRBV6-4 and TRBJ2-2; D call uncertain. This CDR3 contains 13 residues. Germline values: CDR1 MRHNA, CDR2 SNTAGT. Trimming took off 2 bases at V and 0 bases at J, with 1 base between the two ends. CDR3 region: CASSDTNTGELFF. The CDR3 DNA follows: TGTGCCAGCAGTGACACGAACACCGGGGAGCTGTTTTTT.

The chain couples TRBV6-5 to TRBJ1-5, with a tentative D call TRBD1 (5 bases). V gave up 0 bases and J gave up 2 bases, with 5 bases separating them. The germline V gene has CDR1 MNHEY and CDR2 SVGAGI. The CDR3 length is 14 residues. The CDR3 sequence: CASSYSGGNQPQHF. CDR3 DNA: TGTGCCAGCAGTTACTCGGGGGGCAATCAGCCCCAGCATTTT.

V gene TRBV7-6 combines with J gene TRBJ2-7; tentative D call: TRBD2 (6 bases). The CDR3 runs to 11 residues. Deletions cut 5 bases from V and 10 bases from J, with 12 bases between. Germline CDR1 is SGHVS and CDR2 is FNYEAQ. CDR3 amino acids: CASSPGAEQYF. DNA for the CDR3: TGTGCCAGCAGCCCGGGAGCGGAACAGTACTTC.